Given below is one T cell receptor (beta chain) in context. There is no known antigen for this receptor. No much larger clonotype is one base removed from it; base qualities were not supplied. The listed sequencing device is Illumina NovaSeq 6000. TCRalpha and TCRbeta cDNA libraries were built by 5'RACE with constant-segment primers, adding sample barcodes and unique molecular identifiers. Trizol reagent was used to extract RNA from every sample. Libraries were amplified in two PCR steps, with a second sample barcode and Illumina TruSeq adapters added in the second step. Sequencing of libraries was performed on an Illumina NovaSeq with 2 x 150 bp paired-end reads. As for the original processing: The reads were demultiplexed and collapsed into UMI-guided consensus sequences using migec v1.2.7. With mixcr v2.1.11, UMI consensuses were aligned to TRA and TRB V and J templates and assembled into clonotypes. A clonotype was counted as expanded or contracted only if both edgeR and NoisET called the change significant, with noise models trained on biological replicates. edgeR calls used a false discovery rate-adjusted p below 0.01 and a log2 fold-change threshold of 1. As an exploratory analysis of dynamics, max-normalized trajectories of the 1000 most abundant clonotypes were examined by PCA with hierarchical clustering. Each responding clone was given a CD4 or CD8 phenotype based on the CD4+ and CD8+ repertoires, which had been sequenced separately. TCRdb took the public reads, trimmed them with fastp at Q25, ran MiXCR for clone calling and kept in-frame beta chains. Every entry covers one CDR3 protein and lists the most common genes and DNA from its rows. The V and J calls come from TCRdb's annotation, not from the publication. This sample has under 400,000 distinct CDR3 sequences in its table, and over 25% of those were observed once. About 13% of the sample lies in the top ten.

Ficoll-Paque density gradient centrifugation was the method used to isolate PBMCs. The sample originates from a study of T-cell memory formation after mild COVID-19 (TCRdb year 2021). About the full investigation: Most TCR sequence clusters were specific to one of the two donors. In two donors, T-cell clones that expanded and contracted after mild COVID-19 were followed by sequencing TCRalpha and TCRbeta repertoires longitudinally. The cohort was made up of two young adult volunteers, one female and one male, who were previously healthy. What the authors observed across the whole study: Clones that contracted from day 15 to 85 showed balanced CD4/CD8 phenotypes, whereas a second wave of clones that expanded from day 15 to 37 leaned towards CD4+. SARS-CoV-2 specificity of the second-wave clones peaking on day 37 was not confirmed. Only two mild cases were covered in the study, and larger cohorts including severe cases with pre-infection samples were considered necessary. Some responding clones were detected in pre-infection memory, which suggested that pre-existing cross-reactive memory T cells had joined the SARS-CoV-2 response. Contracting CD4+ clones appeared mostly in the CM and EM memory subsets, whereas CD8+ clones were enriched in EMRA.

CDR1 is given as SQVTM and CDR2 as ANQGSEA, both from the germline V gene. Relative to germline, V is 8 bases shorter and J is 4 bases shorter, with 19 bases between their ends. The CDR3 runs 14 amino acids, cysteine and phenylalanine included. The entry retains the CDR3 DNA only, 42 bases that are in frame from base 1. The receptor chain draws on TRBV29-1 and TRBJ2-3; a confident D gene designation cannot be given. The TCR was taken from an adult woman who had mild COVID-19 (a few samples of this study predate the infection). The sample titles of this study are shuffled in the database, so cell type and time point are left out; the donor was told from shared clones. What was sequenced was PBMCs or a T cell subset sorted from them (not recorded which). The CDR3 corresponds to CSLQEGFMADTQYF. The DNA reads as follows: TGCAGCCTCCAGGAAGGGTTCATGGCAGATACGCAGTATTTT.